The T cell receptor beta chain described here comes from a study of high-grade serous ovarian cancer treatment subgroups. Study context: On average, approximately 15,000 reads and about 6,800 unique TCR beta rearrangements were obtained per sample.

The sample holds a few counts of this clone. Its target is unknown. The study, taken as a whole, reports: Repertoire similarity ranged roughly 0.1 to 0.79 between tumors of one patient. Higher neoantigen levels went with greater TCR clonal relatedness. CDR1 and CDR2 were left unanalyzed; analyses focused on CDR3.

Trimming cost V 5 bases and J 8 bases, with 6 bases left between them. Per the germline V gene, CDR1 is SEHNR and CDR2 is FQNEAQ (reference sequence). The CDR3 totals 10 residues. Tumor samples were obtained before definitive surgery or chemotherapy. The protocol was immunoSEQ multiplex PCR, while the TCRdb copy is restricted to in-frame clones and leaves out a portion. The sample has about 12,000 clones, 88% seen once. The chain combines TRBV7-9 with TRBJ1-2; D is undetermined. Sample: tumor tissue. The sequence was collected from a human donor with high-grade serous ovarian cancer. The CDR3 reads CASSPIGYTF. The DNA for the CDR3 is TGTGCCAGCAGCCCAATCGGCTACACCTTC.